This TCR beta chain was found in a study of blood T cell repertoires in COVID-19. Authors' methods: Reference gene primer amplification in the assay estimated nucleated cell counts. Repertoires were generated with immunoSEQ multiplex PCR, while TCRdb's copy carries only in-frame clones and drops some. The V and J calls and clone size come from that table; D and trimming were worked out from the DNA. The sample records 400,000 to 500,000 clones, 86% being singletons. Germline V gives CDR1 MNHEY, CDR2 SMNVEV (reference sequence). The trim removed 5 bases at V and 7 bases at J, leaving 8 bases unmatched. The CDR3 spans 16 residues.

The source is a woman younger than 45 with active or convalescent COVID-19. Sequencing used peripheral blood. The chain uses TRBV27 and TRBJ1-6; 10 positions agree with TRBD1. CDR3 sequence: CASSGPTGGRNSPLHF. Written as DNA, the CDR3 is TGTGCCAGCAGTGGCCCGACAGGGGGCCGGAATTCACCCCTCCACTTT.